The present TCR beta chain was sequenced within a study of Ad26.COV2.S vaccination and SARS-CoV-2 variants. The method was immunoSEQ multiplex PCR; TCRdb's version includes in-frame clones alone and lacks a portion of them. The profile shows fewer than 300,000 clones, 87% of them singletons. The CDR3 has 14 residues. The V gene end was trimmed by 9 bases and the J gene end by 3 bases; junction bases not matched to a gene: 10. Germline V gene lookup returns CDR1 MNHEY and CDR2 SVGAGI. Treatment indicated: about 20 received Ad26.COV2.S at low or high dose, single or two shots; 5 received placebo; per-sample allocation not given. Samples came from day 63 after the first vaccine or placebo injection.

This TCR was sampled from a person aged 18-65 years who received the Ad26.COV2.S COVID-19 vaccine or a placebo. The source was peripheral blood, collected in a trial of Ad26.COV2.S vaccine versus placebo. The chain combines TRBV6-5 with TRBJ1-1; TRBD1 matches at 7 bases. The CDR3 DNA sequence: TGTGCCAGTGGACAGGCAGAACCCGACACTGAAGCTTTCTTT. Encoded protein: CASGQAEPDTEAFF.